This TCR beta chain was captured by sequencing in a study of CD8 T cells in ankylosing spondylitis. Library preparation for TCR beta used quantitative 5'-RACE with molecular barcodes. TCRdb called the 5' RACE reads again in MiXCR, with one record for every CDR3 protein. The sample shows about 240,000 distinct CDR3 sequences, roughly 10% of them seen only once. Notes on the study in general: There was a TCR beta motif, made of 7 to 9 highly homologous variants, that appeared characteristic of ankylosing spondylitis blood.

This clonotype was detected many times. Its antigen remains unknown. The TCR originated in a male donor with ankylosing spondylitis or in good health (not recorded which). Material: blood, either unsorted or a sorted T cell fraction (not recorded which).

The CDR3 DNA is TGTGCCAGCAGTTTAATTCGAGGAAACACCATATATTTT. Translating it yields CASSLIRGNTIYF. The chain combines TRBV12-3 or TRBV12-4 with TRBJ1-3; D ambiguous. The CDR3 has 13 amino acids. Trimming left V 2 bases short and J 4 bases short, with 6 bases between.